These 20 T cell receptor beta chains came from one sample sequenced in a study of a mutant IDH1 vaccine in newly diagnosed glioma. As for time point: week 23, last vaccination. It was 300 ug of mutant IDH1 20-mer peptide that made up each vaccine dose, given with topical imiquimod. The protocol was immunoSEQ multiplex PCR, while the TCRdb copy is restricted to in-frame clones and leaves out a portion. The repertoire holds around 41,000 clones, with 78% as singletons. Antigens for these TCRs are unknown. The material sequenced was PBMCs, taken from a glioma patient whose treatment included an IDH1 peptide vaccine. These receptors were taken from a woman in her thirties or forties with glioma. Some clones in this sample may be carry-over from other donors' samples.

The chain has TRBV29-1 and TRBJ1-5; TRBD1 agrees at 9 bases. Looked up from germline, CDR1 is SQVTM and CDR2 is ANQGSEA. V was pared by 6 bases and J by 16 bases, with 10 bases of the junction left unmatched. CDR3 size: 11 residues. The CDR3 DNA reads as TGCAGCGTAGTTTGGGACAGGGTCCTACATTTT. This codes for CSVVWDRVLHF.

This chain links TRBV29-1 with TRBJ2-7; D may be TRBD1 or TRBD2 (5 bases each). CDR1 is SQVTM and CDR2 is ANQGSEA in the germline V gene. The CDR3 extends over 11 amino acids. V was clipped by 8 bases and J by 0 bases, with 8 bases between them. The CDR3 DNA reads TGCAGCTACGGGACCTCCTACGAGCAGTACTTC. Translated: CSYGTSYEQYF.

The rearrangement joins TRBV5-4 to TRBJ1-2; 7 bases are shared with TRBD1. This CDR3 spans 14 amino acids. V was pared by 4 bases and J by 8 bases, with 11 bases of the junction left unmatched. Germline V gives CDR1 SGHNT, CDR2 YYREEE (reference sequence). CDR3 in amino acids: CASSPGQALRGYTF. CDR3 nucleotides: TGTGCCAGCAGCCCTGGACAGGCGCTGCGCGGCTACACCTTC.

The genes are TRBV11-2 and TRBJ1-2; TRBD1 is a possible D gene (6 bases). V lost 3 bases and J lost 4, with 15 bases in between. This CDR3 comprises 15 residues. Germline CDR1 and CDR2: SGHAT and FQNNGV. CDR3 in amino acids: CASSLPGATLYGYTF. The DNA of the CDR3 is TGTGCCAGCAGCTTGCCGGGGGCGACCCTCTATGGCTACACCTTC.

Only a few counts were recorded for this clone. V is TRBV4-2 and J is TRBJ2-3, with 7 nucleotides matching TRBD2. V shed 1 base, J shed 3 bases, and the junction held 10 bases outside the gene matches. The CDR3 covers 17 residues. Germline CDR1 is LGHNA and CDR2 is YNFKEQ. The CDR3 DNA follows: TGTGCCAGCAGCCAAGCACTAGCGACGCTCAGGACAGATACGCAGTATTTT. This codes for CASSQALATLRTDTQYF.

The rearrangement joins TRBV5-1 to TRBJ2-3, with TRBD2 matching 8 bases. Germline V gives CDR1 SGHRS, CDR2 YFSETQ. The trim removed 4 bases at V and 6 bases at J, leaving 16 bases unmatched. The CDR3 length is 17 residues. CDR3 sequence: CASSPNLGGRLGDTQYF. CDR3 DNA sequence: TGCGCCAGCAGCCCGAATTTGGGCGGGAGGCTCGGGGATACGCAGTATTTT.

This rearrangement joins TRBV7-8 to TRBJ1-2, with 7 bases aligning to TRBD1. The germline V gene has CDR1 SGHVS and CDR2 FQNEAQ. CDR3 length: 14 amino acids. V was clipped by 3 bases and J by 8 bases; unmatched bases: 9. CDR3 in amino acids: CASSFSDRAGGYTF. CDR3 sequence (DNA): TGTGCCAGCAGCTTCAGTGACAGGGCGGGAGGCTACACCTTC.

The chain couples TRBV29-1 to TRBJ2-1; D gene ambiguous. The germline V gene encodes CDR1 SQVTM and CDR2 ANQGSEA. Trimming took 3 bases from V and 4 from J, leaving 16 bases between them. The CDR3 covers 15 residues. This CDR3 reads CSVDREELPYNEQFF. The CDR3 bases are TGCAGCGTTGATCGCGAGGAACTCCCATACAATGAGCAGTTCTTC.

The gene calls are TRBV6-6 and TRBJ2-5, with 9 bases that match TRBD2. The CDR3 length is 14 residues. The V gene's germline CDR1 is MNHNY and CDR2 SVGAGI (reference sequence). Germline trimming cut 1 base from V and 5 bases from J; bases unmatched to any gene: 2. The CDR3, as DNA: TGTGCCAGCAGTTACTTTAGCGGGGGTGAGACCCAGTACTTC. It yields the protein CASSYFSGGETQYF.

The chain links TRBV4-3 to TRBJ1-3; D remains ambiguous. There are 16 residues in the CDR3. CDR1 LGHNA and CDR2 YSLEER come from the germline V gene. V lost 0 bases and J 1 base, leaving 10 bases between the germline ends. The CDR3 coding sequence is TGCGCCAGCAGCCAAGATTTGGCCCTTTCTGGAAACACCATATATTTT. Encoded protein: CASSQDLALSGNTIYF.

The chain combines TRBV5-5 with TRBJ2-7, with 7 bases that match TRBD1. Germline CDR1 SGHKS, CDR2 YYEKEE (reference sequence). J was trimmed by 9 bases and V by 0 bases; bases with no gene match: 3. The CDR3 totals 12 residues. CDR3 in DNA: TGTGCCAGCAGCTTGGTTGGGACAGTGCAGTACTTC. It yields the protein CASSLVGTVQYF.

In nucleotides, the CDR3 is TGTGCCAGCAGCTTAGCGGGACAGCCTTCCGAGCAGTACTTC. Protein product: CASSLAGQPSEQYF. The chain couples TRBV7-6 to TRBJ2-7; TRBD1 aligns across 7 bases. J lost 6 bases, V lost 0 bases, and 5 bases had no gene match. Germline V CDR1 and CDR2: SGHVS, FNYEAQ. This CDR3 has 14 amino acids.

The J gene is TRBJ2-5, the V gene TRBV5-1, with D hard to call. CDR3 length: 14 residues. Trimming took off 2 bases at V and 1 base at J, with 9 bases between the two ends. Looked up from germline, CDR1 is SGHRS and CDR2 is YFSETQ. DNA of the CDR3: TGCGCCAGCAGCTTCGGCTTGGGCCAAGAGACCCAGTACTTC. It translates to CASSFGLGQETQYF.

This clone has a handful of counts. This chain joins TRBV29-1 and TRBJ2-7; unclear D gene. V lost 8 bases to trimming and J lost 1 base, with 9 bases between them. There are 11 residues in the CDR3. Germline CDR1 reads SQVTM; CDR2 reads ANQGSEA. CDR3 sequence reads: CSFRNSYEQYF. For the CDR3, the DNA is TGCAGCTTCCGGAATTCCTACGAGCAGTACTTC.

CDR3 protein: CASSLSGTDTQYF. CDR3 in DNA: TGTGCCAGCAGCTTAAGCGGGACAGATACGCAGTATTTT. The chain recombines TRBV7-2 with TRBJ2-3; a weak D match, TRBD2 (6 bases). Between the trimmed V and J ends, which lost 2 bases and 3 bases, there was a span of 6 bases. CDR1 and CDR2 from the germline V gene are SGHTA and FQGNSA. The CDR3 extends over 13 amino acids.

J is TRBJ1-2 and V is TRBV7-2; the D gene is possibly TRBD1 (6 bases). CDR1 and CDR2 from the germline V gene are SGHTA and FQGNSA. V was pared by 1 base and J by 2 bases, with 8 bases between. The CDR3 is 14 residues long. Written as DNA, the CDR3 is TGTGCCAGCAGCTTAGGGGGGCAGAACTATGGCTACACCTTC. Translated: CASSLGGQNYGYTF. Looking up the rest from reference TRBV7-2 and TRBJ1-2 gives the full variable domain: GAGVSQSPSNKVTEKGKDVELRCDPISGHTALYWYRQSLGQGLEFLIYFQGNSAPDKSGLPSDRFSAERTGGSVSTLTIQRTQQEDSAVYLCASSLGGQNYGYTFGSGTRLTVV.

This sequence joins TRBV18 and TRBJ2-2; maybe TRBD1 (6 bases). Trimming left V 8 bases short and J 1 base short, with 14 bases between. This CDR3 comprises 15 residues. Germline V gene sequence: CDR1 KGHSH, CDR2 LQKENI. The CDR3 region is CASRKETGNTGELFF. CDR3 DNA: TGTGCCAGCCGCAAGGAGACAGGGAACACCGGGGAGCTGTTTTTT.

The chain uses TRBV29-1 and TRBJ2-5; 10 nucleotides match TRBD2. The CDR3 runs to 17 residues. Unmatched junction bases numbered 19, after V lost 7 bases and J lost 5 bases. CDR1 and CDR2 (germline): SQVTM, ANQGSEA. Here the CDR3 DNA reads TGCAGCGATAGGTCGGGAGGACTAGCGGAGAGGAGGGAGACCCAGTACTTC. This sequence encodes CSDRSGGLAERRETQYF. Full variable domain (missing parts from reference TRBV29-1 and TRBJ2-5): SAVISQKPSRDICQRGTSLTIQCQVDSQVTMMFWYRQQPGQSLTLIATANQGSEATYESGFVIDKFPISRPNLTFSTLTVSNMSPEDSSIYLCSDRSGGLAERRETQYFGPGTRLLVL.

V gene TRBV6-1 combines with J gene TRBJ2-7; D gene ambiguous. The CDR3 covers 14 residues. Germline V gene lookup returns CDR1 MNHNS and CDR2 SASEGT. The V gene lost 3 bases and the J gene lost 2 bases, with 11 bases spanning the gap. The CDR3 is CASSDVEYPYEQYF. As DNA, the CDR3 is TGTGCCAGCAGTGACGTGGAATACCCCTACGAGCAGTACTTC.

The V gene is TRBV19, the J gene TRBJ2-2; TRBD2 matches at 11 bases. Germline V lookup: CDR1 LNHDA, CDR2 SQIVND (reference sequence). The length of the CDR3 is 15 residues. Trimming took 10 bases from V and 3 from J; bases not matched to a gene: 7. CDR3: CATCTGLADTGELFF. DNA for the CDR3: TGTGCCACCTGTACGGGACTAGCGGACACCGGGGAGCTGTTTTTT.